This is a list of T cell receptor beta chains from one sample in a study of quantifying T cell responses using KT2 cells. TCRdb analysed the UMI-ligation and nested PCR reads with MiXCR anew, one entry per CDR3 protein. Among 25,000 to 35,000 distinct CDR3 sequences, approximately 10% were seen once, and the ten largest hold approximately 8.7%. Sequenced sample: PBMCs spiked with cells of the T cell clone KT2. The receptors come from a human donor. Both conserved end residues are part of each CDR3. The D gene is left open where the match is weak. Clone size is given for some rows only: seen once, a few or many times, or a class if the clone is expanded.

clone_size	j_call	v_call	d_call	cdr3_nt	cdr3_aa
few	TRBJ2-2	TRBV11-2	.	TGTGCCAGCAGCTTAGTTCGCAGCGGGGAGCTGTTTTTT	CASSLVRSGELFF
.	TRBJ2-2	TRBV29-1	TRBD2	TGCAGCGTTGGGGGACTAGCGGGAAGCACCGGGGGGCTGTTTTTT	CSVGGLAGSTGGLFF
.	TRBJ1-1	TRBV7-8	TRBD1	TGTGCCAGCAGAGCGAACAGGGGGCCTAGCACTGAAGCTTTCTTT	CASRANRGPSTEAFF
.	TRBJ1-2	TRBV25-1	.	TGTGCCAGCAGTGAATATTTGGGGGTTGGCTACACCTTC	CASSEYLGVGYTF
.	TRBJ2-7	TRBV6-1	.	TGTGCCAGCAGCTCACTACGGTACGAGCAGTACTTC	CASSSLRYEQYF
many	TRBJ1-3	TRBV12-3/TRBV12-4	.	TGTGCCAGCAGAGCCGTCGGCTACTCTGGAAACACCATATATTTT	CASRAVGYSGNTIYF
many	TRBJ2-2	TRBV7-2	.	TGTGCCAGCAGCTTCAGGCGGCGCACCGGGGAGCTGTTTTTT	CASSFRRRTGELFF
.	TRBJ2-7	TRBV20-1	.	TGCAGTGCTAGCGGGGCTCTCGAGCAGTACTTC	CSASGALEQYF
few	TRBJ1-6	TRBV5-6	.	TGTGCCAGCAGCGGGACTCCTAATTCACCCCTCCACTTT	CASSGTPNSPLHF
few	TRBJ2-3	TRBV5-4	TRBD2	TGTGCCAGCAGCTTACTTAGGGAGAGCGGGAGCAAAGATACGCAGTATTTT	CASSLLRESGSKDTQYF
many	TRBJ2-1	TRBV4-3	TRBD1	TGCGCCAGCAGCCAAGACCCCACAGGGGGCTACAATGAGCAGTTCTTC	CASSQDPTGGYNEQFF
.	TRBJ1-6	TRBV4-2	TRBD1	TGTGCCAGCAGCCAAAAACACTCCGGGGTTGGGGACAGTATTCATTCACCCCTCCACTTT	CASSQKHSGVGDSIHSPLHF
many	TRBJ1-1	TRBV5-1	.	TGCGCCAGCAGCTTGGGCGAGCTCCAGGGGTACACTGAAGCTTTCTTT	CASSLGELQGYTEAFF
.	TRBJ2-6	TRBV4-2	.	TGTGCCAGCAGCCAAGGGACAAACTCTGGGGCCAACGTCCTGACTTTC	CASSQGTNSGANVLTF
.	TRBJ1-1	TRBV19	.	TGTGCCAGTACCGAGGGCGGCAGTCGGTACACTGAAGCTTTCTTT	CASTEGGSRYTEAFF
few	TRBJ2-1	TRBV28	TRBD1	TGTGCCAGCACTACCCCGGGACAGGGGAAGTATGAGCAGTTCTTC	CASTTPGQGKYEQFF
.	TRBJ2-1	TRBV10-3	.	TGTGCCATCAGTGAGTCTGAAGTCTGGGGCAGCTCCTACAATGAGCAGTTCTTC	CAISESEVWGSSYNEQFF